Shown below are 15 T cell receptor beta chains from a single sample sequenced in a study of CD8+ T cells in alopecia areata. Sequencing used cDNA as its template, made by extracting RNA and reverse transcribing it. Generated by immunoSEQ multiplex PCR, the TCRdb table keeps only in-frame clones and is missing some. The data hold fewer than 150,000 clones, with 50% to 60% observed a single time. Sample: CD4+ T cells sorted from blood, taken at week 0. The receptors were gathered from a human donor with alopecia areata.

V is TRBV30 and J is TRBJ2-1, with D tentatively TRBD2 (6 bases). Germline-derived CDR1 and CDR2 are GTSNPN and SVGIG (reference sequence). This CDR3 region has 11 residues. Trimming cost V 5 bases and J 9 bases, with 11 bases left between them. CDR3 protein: CAWARGGEQFF. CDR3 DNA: TGTGCCTGGGCGCGGGGAGGTGAGCAGTTCTTC.

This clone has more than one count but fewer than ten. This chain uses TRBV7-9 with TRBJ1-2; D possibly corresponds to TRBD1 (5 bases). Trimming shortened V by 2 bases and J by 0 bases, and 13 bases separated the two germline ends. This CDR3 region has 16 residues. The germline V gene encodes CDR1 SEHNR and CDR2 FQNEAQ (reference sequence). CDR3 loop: CASSLYLGTANYGYTF. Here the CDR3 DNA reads TGTGCCAGCAGCTTATATCTTGGGACGGCTAACTATGGCTACACCTTC.

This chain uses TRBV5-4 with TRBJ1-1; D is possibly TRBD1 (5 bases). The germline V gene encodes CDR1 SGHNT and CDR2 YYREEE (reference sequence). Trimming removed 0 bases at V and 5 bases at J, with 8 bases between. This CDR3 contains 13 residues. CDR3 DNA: TGTGCCAGCAGCTTGGCCACAGGAACTGAAGCTTTCTTT. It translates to CASSLATGTEAFF.

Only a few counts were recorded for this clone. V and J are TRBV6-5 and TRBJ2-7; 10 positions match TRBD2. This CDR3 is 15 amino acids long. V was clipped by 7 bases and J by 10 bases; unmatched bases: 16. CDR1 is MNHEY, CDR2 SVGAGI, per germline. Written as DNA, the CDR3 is TGTGCCAGCACCTCTAGCGGGAGAGGCTCCTGGAAACAGTACTTC. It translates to CASTSSGRGSWKQYF.

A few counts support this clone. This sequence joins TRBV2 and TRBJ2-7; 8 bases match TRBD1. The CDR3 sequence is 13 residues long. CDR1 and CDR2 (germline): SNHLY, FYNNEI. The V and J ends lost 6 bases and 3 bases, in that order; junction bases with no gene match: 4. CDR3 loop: CASRLTGVYEQYF. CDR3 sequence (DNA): TGTGCCAGCAGGTTGACAGGGGTCTACGAGCAGTACTTC. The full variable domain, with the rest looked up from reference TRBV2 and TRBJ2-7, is EPEVTQTPSHQVTQMGQEVILRCVPISNHLYFYWYRQILGQKVEFLVSFYNNEISEKSEIFDDQFSVERPDGSNFTLKIRSTKLEDSAMYFCASRLTGVYEQYFGPGTRLTVT.

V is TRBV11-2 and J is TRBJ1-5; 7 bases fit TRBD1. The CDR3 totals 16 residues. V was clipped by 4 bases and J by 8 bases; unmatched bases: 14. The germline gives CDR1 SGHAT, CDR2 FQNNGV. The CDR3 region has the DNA TGTGCCAGCAGCTCATCAGGACCAGGGGGTAATAAGCCCCAGCATTTT. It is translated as CASSSSGPGGNKPQHF.

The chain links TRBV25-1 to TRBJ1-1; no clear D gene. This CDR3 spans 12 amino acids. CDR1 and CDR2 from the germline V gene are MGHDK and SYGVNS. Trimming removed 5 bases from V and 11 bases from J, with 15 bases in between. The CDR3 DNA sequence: TGTGCCAGCAGTACCCCTTTACATCGGGCTTTCTTT. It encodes CASSTPLHRAFF. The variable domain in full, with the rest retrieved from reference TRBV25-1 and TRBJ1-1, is EADIYQTPRYLVIGTGKKITLECSQTMGHDKMYWYQQDPGMELHLIHYSYGVNSTEKGDLSSESTVSRIRTEHFPLTLESARPSHTSQYLCASSTPLHRAFFGQGTRLTVV.

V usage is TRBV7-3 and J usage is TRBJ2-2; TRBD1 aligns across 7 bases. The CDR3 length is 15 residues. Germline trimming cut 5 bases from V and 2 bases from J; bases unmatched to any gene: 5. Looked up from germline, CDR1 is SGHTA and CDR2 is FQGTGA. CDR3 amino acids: CASSQGGSNTGELFF. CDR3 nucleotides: TGTGCCAGCAGCCAAGGGGGCAGTAACACCGGGGAGCTGTTTTTT.

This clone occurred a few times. The CDR3 nucleotides are TGCGCCAGCAGCCAAGGCCGTTTCGAGGGGCGCGAGCAGTACTTC. As protein: CASSQGRFEGREQYF. The chain links TRBV4-1 to TRBJ2-7; the D gene could be TRBD1 or TRBD2 (5 bases each). V shed 1 base and J shed 6 bases, with 16 bases lying between them. Germline V gene lookup returns CDR1 MGHRA and CDR2 YSYEKL. This CDR3 is 15 amino acids long.

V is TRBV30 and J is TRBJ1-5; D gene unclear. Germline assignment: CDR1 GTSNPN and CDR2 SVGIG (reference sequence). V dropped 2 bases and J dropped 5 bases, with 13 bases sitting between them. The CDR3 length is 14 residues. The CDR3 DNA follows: TGTGCCTGGAGTAGTTCAGCAGGCGATCAGCCCCAGCATTTT. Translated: CAWSSSAGDQPQHF.

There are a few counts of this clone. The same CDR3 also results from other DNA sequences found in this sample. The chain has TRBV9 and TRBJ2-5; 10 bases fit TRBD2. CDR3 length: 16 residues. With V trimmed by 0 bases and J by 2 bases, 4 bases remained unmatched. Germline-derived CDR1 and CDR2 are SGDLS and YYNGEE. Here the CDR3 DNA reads TGTGCCAGCAGCGTAGTCGCTAGCGGGGGTCAAGAGACCCAGTACTTC. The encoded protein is CASSVVASGGQETQYF.

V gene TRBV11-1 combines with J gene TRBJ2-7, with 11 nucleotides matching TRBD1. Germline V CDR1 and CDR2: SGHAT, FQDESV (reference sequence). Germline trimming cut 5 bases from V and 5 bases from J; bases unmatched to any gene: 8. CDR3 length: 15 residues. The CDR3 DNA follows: TGTGCCAGCAGCCCCCGGACAGGGGGCAGAAACGAGCAGTACTTC. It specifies CASSPRTGGRNEQYF.

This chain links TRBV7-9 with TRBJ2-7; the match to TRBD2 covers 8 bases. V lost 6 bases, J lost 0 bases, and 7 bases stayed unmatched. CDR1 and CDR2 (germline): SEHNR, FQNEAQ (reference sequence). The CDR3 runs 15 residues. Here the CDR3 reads CASRESGGYSYEQYF. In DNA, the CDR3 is TGTGCCAGCAGGGAGAGCGGGGGATACTCCTACGAGCAGTACTTC.

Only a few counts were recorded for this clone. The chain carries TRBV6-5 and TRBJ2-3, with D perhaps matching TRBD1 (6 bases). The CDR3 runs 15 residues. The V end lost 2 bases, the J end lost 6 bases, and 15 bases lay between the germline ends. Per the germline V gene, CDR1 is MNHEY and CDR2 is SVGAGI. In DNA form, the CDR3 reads TGTGCCAGCAGTTACAGGGCAGGGGACCGGGATACGCAGTATTTT. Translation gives CASSYRAGDRDTQYF.

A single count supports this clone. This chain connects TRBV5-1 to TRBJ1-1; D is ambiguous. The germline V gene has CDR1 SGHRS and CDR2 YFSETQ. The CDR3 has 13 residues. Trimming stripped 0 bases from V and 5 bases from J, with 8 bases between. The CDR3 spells CASSLGVETEAFF. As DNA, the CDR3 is TGCGCCAGCAGCTTGGGGGTGGAAACTGAAGCTTTCTTT.